The 27 T cell receptor beta chains in this list originate from one sample, sequenced in a study of blood T cell repertoires in COVID-19. This table comes from immunoSEQ multiplex PCR, and its TCRdb copy is limited to in-frame clones, with some not included. The sample yields around 68,000 clones, 82% seen once. The sequenced sample was peripheral blood. The receptors originated from a human donor in a cohort sampled during active COVID-19.

The chain couples TRBV28 to TRBJ1-2; maybe TRBD1 (5 bases). Trimming left V 3 bases short and J 1 base short, with 12 bases between. Per the germline V gene, CDR1 is MDHEN and CDR2 is SYDVKM. The CDR3 has 15 residues. CDR3: CASSFSRDYNYGYTF. The CDR3 region has the DNA TGTGCCAGCAGTTTCAGTAGGGACTATAACTATGGCTACACCTTC.

The chain has TRBV6-5 and TRBJ2-2, with D hard to call. This CDR3 spans 14 amino acids. The V end lost 0 bases, the J end lost 13 bases, and 15 bases lay between the germline ends. CDR1 and CDR2 from the germline V gene are MNHEY and SVGAGI. CDR3 protein: CASSYSPSAGALFF. As DNA, the CDR3 is TGTGCCAGCAGTTACTCACCCAGCGCCGGTGCGCTGTTTTTT.

This clone came up a few times. This sequence joins TRBV30 and TRBJ1-2; D possibly corresponds to TRBD1 (5 bases). The CDR3 covers 12 residues. Trimming stripped 1 base from V and 10 bases from J, with 13 bases between. Germline CDR1 is GTSNPN and CDR2 is SVGIG (reference sequence). The CDR3 DNA follows: TGTGCCTGGAGTGCTATGGACATCCCCTACACCTTC. Translation gives CAWSAMDIPYTF.

V usage is TRBV7-2 and J usage is TRBJ2-3; D ambiguous. CDR1 and CDR2 (germline): SGHTA, FQGNSA. Deletions cut 1 base from V and 4 bases from J, with 9 bases between. CDR3 length equals 14 residues. Here the CDR3 reads CASSLEVSADTQYF. The CDR3, as DNA: TGTGCCAGCAGCTTAGAAGTCTCGGCAGATACGCAGTATTTT.

The V call is TRBV27, the J call TRBJ2-4, with 8 bases fitting TRBD1. The CDR3 length is 14 residues. The V segment lost 3 bases and the J segment 9 bases; nucleotides outside the gene matches: 7. CDR1 is MNHEY, CDR2 SMNVEV, per germline (reference sequence). The CDR3 here is CASSLNRGAFIQYF. CDR3 coding DNA: TGTGCCAGCAGTTTGAACAGGGGGGCGTTCATTCAGTACTTC.

The rearrangement uses TRBV6-5 and TRBJ2-5; D perhaps matches TRBD2 (6 bases). This CDR3 is built from 15 residues. Trimming left V 0 bases short and J 1 base short, with 9 bases between. Germline values: CDR1 MNHEY, CDR2 SVGAGI. The CDR3 DNA reads as TGTGCCAGCAGTTACTCGTTGCGGGGCCAAGAGACCCAGTACTTC. This codes for CASSYSLRGQETQYF.

This clone was found many times. The J gene is TRBJ1-1, the V gene TRBV4-2, with a possible D match to TRBD1 (6 bases). This CDR3 spans 17 amino acids. The germline V gene has CDR1 LGHNA and CDR2 YNFKEQ. The germline V and J ends were trimmed by 0 bases and 1 base, with 15 bases remaining between them. CDR3 DNA sequence: TGTGCCAGCAGCCAAGAACTCCGGGGGGCGAGGAACACTGAAGCTTTCTTT. It translates to CASSQELRGARNTEAFF.

The chain links TRBV3-1 (or the pseudogene TRBV3-2) to TRBJ2-3; 13 positions match TRBD2. After removal of 0 bases from V and 1 base from J, the junction contained 1 base not matched to a gene. Per the germline V gene, CDR1 is LGHDT and CDR2 is YNNKEL (reference sequence). The CDR3 spans 17 residues. The CDR3: CASSQDGTSGGTDTQYF. CDR3 nucleotide sequence: TGTGCCAGCAGCCAAGATGGGACTAGCGGGGGCACAGATACGCAGTATTTT.

In its sample, this clone was seen once. The chain joins TRBV24-1 to TRBJ2-2, with D tentatively TRBD1 (6 bases). There are 15 residues in the CDR3. V was cut by 5 bases and J by 2 bases, with 11 bases left in between. Looked up from germline, CDR1 is KGHDR and CDR2 is SFDVKD. In DNA, the CDR3 is TGTGCCACCAGTGGGGGACAAAAAAACACCGGGGAGCTGTTTTTT. It yields the protein CATSGGQKNTGELFF.

The genes are TRBV7-6 and TRBJ1-5; D unclear. Trimming pared 1 base from V and 6 bases from J, leaving 7 bases between. Germline CDR1 reads SGHVS; CDR2 reads FNYEAQ. The CDR3 extends over 13 amino acids. The DNA for the CDR3 is TGTGCCAGCAGCTTAGGACTGACTCAGCCCCAGCATTTT. It translates to CASSLGLTQPQHF.

In its sample, this clone was seen a few times. The V and J genes are TRBV5-5 and TRBJ2-5; no definite D call. Trimming stripped 0 bases from V and 9 bases from J, with 9 bases between. This CDR3 spans 12 amino acids. The germline V gene encodes CDR1 SGHKS and CDR2 YYEKEE (reference sequence). The CDR3 DNA follows: TGTGCCAGCAGCTTGGAGCGTTCTCCCCAGTACTTC. Its protein is CASSLERSPQYF.

The J gene is TRBJ1-4, the V gene TRBV15; 7 bases line up with TRBD1. CDR1 is LNHNV, CDR2 YYDKDF, per germline (reference sequence). V lost 0 bases, J lost 4 bases, and 5 bases stayed unmatched. CDR3 length equals 16 residues. CDR3 in amino acids: CATSREGTDRNEKLFF. DNA for the CDR3: TGTGCCACCAGCAGAGAGGGGACAGACCGTAATGAAAAACTGTTTTTT.

The genes are TRBV2 and TRBJ2-2; no clear D gene. Germline CDR1 is SNHLY and CDR2 is FYNNEI. The V and J ends lost 7 bases and 4 bases respectively, with 13 bases between them. The CDR3 loop spans 14 amino acids. The CDR3 bases are TGTGCCAGCAATAAACAGTCGACCACCGGGGAGCTGTTTTTT. It codes for CASNKQSTTGELFF.

This chain uses TRBV2 with TRBJ1-2, with 7 bases that match TRBD1. Germline lookup yields CDR1 SNHLY and CDR2 FYNNEI. Trimming removed 1 base from V and 4 bases from J; junction bases left unmatched: 3. The CDR3 has 14 residues. The CDR3 protein is CASSEEGTAYGYTF. In DNA form, the CDR3 reads TGTGCCAGCAGTGAAGAAGGGACAGCCTATGGCTACACCTTC.

J is TRBJ1-2 and V is TRBV10-1; tentatively, D is TRBD1 (5 bases). V lost 3 bases to trimming and J lost 0 bases, with 5 bases between them. The CDR3 spans 13 residues. Germline loops: CDR1 WNHNN, CDR2 SYGVQD (reference sequence). The CDR3 nucleotides are TGCGCCAGCAGTGAACAGGCTAACTATGGCTACACCTTC. Amino acid sequence: CASSEQANYGYTF.

The chain carries TRBV3-1 (or the pseudogene TRBV3-2) and TRBJ1-2; perhaps TRBD1 as D (6 bases). CDR1 is LGHDT and CDR2 is YNNKEL in the germline V gene (reference sequence). V lost 5 bases and J lost 2, with 12 bases in between. The CDR3 runs 14 residues. As DNA, the CDR3 is TGTGCCAGCAGCGCCCCCCAGGGGAACTATGGCTACACCTTC. Translated, it gives CASSAPQGNYGYTF.

This rearrangement joins TRBV28 to TRBJ1-2; 9 bases are shared with TRBD1. Germline V gene data show CDR1 as MDHEN and CDR2 as SYDVKM. V lost 6 bases and J lost 3; bases outside the gene matches: 5. This CDR3 comprises 14 residues. Here the CDR3 DNA reads TGTGCCAGCAGGGACAGGGGCCGGCACTATGGCTACACCTTC. Its protein product is CASRDRGRHYGYTF.

This clone was counted once. This chain joins TRBV20-1 and TRBJ2-4; TRBD1 aligns across 7 bases. This CDR3 is 15 amino acids long. CDR1 DFQATT and CDR2 SNEGSKA come from the germline V gene (reference sequence). With 3 bases clipped from V and 6 bases from J, the junction kept 11 bases outside the gene matches. CDR3 bases: TGCAGTGCTAGTCTCCCAGGGGGTGAGAGAAACATTCAGTACTTC. Translation gives CSASLPGGERNIQYF.

This clone was seen a single time. V gene TRBV2 combines with J gene TRBJ2-1, with a weak D call TRBD1 (6 bases). Germline loops: CDR1 SNHLY, CDR2 FYNNEI. V was pared by 5 bases and J by 7 bases, with 15 bases between. This CDR3 contains 14 residues. The CDR3 DNA reads as TGTGCCAGCAGTCTAAACAGGGTCGTAAATGAGCAGTTCTTC. Translated, it gives CASSLNRVVNEQFF.

The chain links TRBV25-1 to TRBJ1-4; the D gene is possibly TRBD1 (6 bases). The CDR3 extends over 16 amino acids. Germline CDR1 is MGHDK and CDR2 is SYGVNS. V was pared by 3 bases and J by 8 bases, with 19 bases between. The CDR3 region has the DNA TGTGCCAGCAGTGATTCCCTAACAGGGAGTGGGGAAAAACTGTTTTTT. It is translated as CASSDSLTGSGEKLFF. Full variable domain (missing parts from reference TRBV25-1 and TRBJ1-4): EADIYQTPRYLVIGTGKKITLECSQTMGHDKMYWYQQDPGMELHLIHYSYGVNSTEKGDLSSESTVSRIRTEHFPLTLESARPSHTSQYLCASSDSLTGSGEKLFFGSGTQLSVL.

This clone has a single count. V and J are TRBV5-1 and TRBJ2-7; 10 bases are shared with TRBD2. Germline V lookup: CDR1 SGHRS, CDR2 YFSETQ. This CDR3 spans 15 amino acids. Unmatched junction bases numbered 2, after V lost 0 bases and J lost 2 bases. CDR3 protein: CASSLESGGAYEQYV. The CDR3 DNA follows: TGCGCCAGCAGCTTGGAAAGCGGGGGGGCCTACGAGCAGTACGTC.

The chain links TRBV7-9 to TRBJ2-2, with a weak D call TRBD2 (6 bases). This CDR3 spans 17 amino acids. Germline loops: CDR1 SEHNR, CDR2 FQNEAQ (reference sequence). V was cut by 1 base and J by 4 bases, with 16 bases left in between. Here the CDR3 DNA reads TGTGCCAGCAGCTTAGGGTTTCGTTTGCGGGGCACCGGGGAGCTGTTTTTT. Protein sequence: CASSLGFRLRGTGELFF.

This rearrangement joins TRBV7-6 to TRBJ2-1, with 11 bases aligning to TRBD2. J gave up 6 bases and V 0 bases, and 1 base lay outside the gene matches. The CDR3 has 15 amino acids. CDR1 is SGHVS, CDR2 FNYEAQ, per germline. The CDR3 reads CASSLASGRGNEQFF. CDR3 coding DNA: TGTGCCAGCAGCTTAGCTAGCGGGAGGGGCAATGAGCAGTTCTTC. Variable domain in full (rest from reference TRBV7-6 and TRBJ2-1): GAGVSQSPRYKVTKRGQDVALRCDPISGHVSLYWYRQALGQGPEFLTYFNYEAQQDKSGLPNDRFSAERPEGSISTLTIQRTEQRDSAMYRCASSLASGRGNEQFFGPGTRLTVL.

The V gene is TRBV6-5, the J gene TRBJ1-1; D remains ambiguous. The CDR3 consists of 16 residues. Germline-derived CDR1 and CDR2 are MNHEY and SVGAGI. The V end lost 0 bases, the J end lost 1 base, and 12 bases lay between the germline ends. CDR3 region: CASSYSLGRQNTEAFF. The CDR3 nucleotides read TGTGCCAGCAGTTACTCGCTAGGGAGACAGAACACTGAAGCTTTCTTT.

This clone was counted only a few times. The rearrangement joins TRBV9 to TRBJ2-7; D may be TRBD2 (6 bases). Trimming left V 4 bases short and J 0 bases short, with 20 bases between. The CDR3 is 17 residues long. The germline V gene has CDR1 SGDLS and CDR2 YYNGEE. The CDR3 loop reads CASSISPFAGRSYEQYF. The CDR3, as DNA: TGTGCCAGCAGCATCTCTCCCTTCGCGGGGCGCTCCTACGAGCAGTACTTC.

V is TRBV10-3 and J is TRBJ1-2; 9 bases line up with TRBD1. Germline CDR1 and CDR2: ENHRY and SYGVKD. Unmatched junction bases numbered 14, after V lost 3 bases and J lost 3 bases. The CDR3 is 18 amino acids. The CDR3 spells CAISEYGAGTGIDYGYTF. CDR3 nucleotide sequence: TGTGCCATCAGTGAATACGGAGCCGGGACAGGGATAGACTATGGCTACACCTTC.

The chain combines TRBV30 with TRBJ1-1; D uncertain. V gave up 3 bases and J gave up 6 bases, with 14 bases separating them. Germline CDR1 is GTSNPN and CDR2 is SVGIG (reference sequence). This CDR3 is 13 amino acids long. This chain's CDR3 is CAWRTAGLPEAFF. In DNA form, the CDR3 reads TGTGCCTGGAGGACTGCTGGGTTGCCTGAAGCTTTCTTT.